Sequencing of this T cell receptor beta chain was carried out in a study of regulatory T cells in long-lasting Graves disease. With iRepertoire HTBI primers and Arm-PCR of CDR3 regions, TCR beta libraries were built. A single record per CDR3 protein comes from TCRdb applying MiXCR to the multiplex PCR reads. This sample has 650,000 to 700,000 distinct CDR3 sequences; about 32% occur once, and the top ten carry about 40%. Specified time point: persistent/refractory GD, antithyroid drugs over 5 years with positive TRAb. With RNA extracted from PBMCs as input, the TCR library was made. This TCR was sampled from a female donor with Graves disease. Sequences were derived from peripheral blood mononuclear cells (PBMCs), sampled when the disease was refractory, from a patient treated with antithyroid drugs.

CDR3 sequence: CASSLLRAEAFF. CDR3 nucleotides: TGTGCCAGCAGCTTGTTAAGGGCTGAAGCTTTCTTT. The V gene is TRBV5-6, the J gene TRBJ1-1; no firm D call. Trimming took 1 base from V and 6 from J, leaving 7 bases between them. There are 12 residues in the CDR3. Germline V gene sequence: CDR1 SGHDT, CDR2 YYEEEE.